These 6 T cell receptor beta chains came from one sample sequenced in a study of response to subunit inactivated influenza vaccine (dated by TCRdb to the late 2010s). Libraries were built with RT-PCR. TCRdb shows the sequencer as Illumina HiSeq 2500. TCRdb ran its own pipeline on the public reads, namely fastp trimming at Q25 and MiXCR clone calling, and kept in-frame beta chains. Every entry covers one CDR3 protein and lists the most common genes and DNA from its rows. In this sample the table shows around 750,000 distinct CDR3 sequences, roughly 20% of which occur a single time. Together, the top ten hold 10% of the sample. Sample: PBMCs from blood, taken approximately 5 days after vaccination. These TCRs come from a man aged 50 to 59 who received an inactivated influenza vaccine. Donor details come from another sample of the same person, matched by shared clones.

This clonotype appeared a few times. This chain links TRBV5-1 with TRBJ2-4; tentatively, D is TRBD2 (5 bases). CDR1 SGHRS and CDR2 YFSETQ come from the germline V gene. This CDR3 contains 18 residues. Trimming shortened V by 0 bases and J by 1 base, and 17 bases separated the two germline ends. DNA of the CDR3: TGCGCCAGCAGCTTGGGCGGCGGTCGAGGGAAGGCCAAAAACATTCAGTACTTC. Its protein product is CASSLGGGRGKAKNIQYF.

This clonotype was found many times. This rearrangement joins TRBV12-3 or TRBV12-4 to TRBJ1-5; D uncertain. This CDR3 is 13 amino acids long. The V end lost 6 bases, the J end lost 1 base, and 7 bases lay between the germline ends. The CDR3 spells CASSLTSNQPQHF. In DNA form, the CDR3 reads TGTGCCAGCAGCTTGACGAGCAATCAGCCCCAGCATTTT.

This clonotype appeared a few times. The CDR3 sequence is CSARVGTGLNEQFF. The CDR3 bases are TGCAGTGCTAGAGTTGGGACAGGGTTGAATGAGCAGTTCTTC. V gene TRBV20-1 combines with J gene TRBJ2-1; 9 bases match TRBD1. The CDR3 spans 14 residues. Germline assignment: CDR1 DFQATT and CDR2 SNEGSKA (reference sequence). V lost 1 base to trimming and J lost 7 bases; unmatched junction nucleotides: 5.

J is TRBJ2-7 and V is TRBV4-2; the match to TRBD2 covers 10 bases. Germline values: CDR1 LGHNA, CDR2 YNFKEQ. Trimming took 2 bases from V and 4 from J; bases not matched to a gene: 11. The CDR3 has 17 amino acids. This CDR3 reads CASSQPLRAGGLYEQYF. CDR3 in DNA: TGTGCCAGCAGCCAACCACTAAGAGCGGGAGGGCTTTACGAGCAGTACTTC.

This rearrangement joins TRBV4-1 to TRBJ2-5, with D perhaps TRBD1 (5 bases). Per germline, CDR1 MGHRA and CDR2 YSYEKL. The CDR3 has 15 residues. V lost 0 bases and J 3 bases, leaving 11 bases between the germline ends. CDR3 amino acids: CASSQDPRAKETQYF. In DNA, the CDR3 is TGCGCCAGCAGCCAAGATCCCAGGGCGAAAGAGACCCAGTACTTC.

The CDR3 DNA reads as TGTGCCAGCAGCCCCATGCCGGGGCCATACACAGATACGCAGTATTTT. It encodes CASSPMPGPYTDTQYF. The V gene is TRBV7-3, the J gene TRBJ2-3; D possibly uses TRBD1 or TRBD2 (5 bases each). V was cut by 5 bases and J by 2 bases, with 17 bases left in between. CDR3 length: 16 amino acids. The germline V gene encodes CDR1 SGHTA and CDR2 FQGTGA.